This T cell receptor (beta chain) was captured by sequencing in a study of T cell responses to AZD1222 COVID-19 vaccine. Across the study: Second-dose intervals near 4 or 12 weeks were combined. General study points: Sampling that yielded the repertoires occurred only after the peak T cell response. Nearly half of the spike-specific TCRs reportedly recognize variant regions that carry no mutations. At study baseline, merely a handful of AZD1222 recipients were seropositive.

The CDR3 length is 13 residues. Trimming took 2 bases from V and 0 from J, leaving 8 bases between them. The germline V gene has CDR1 GTSNPN and CDR2 SVGIG (reference sequence). A word on this clone: Its antigen remains unidentified. This sample also contains other DNA sequences that code for the same CDR3.

Sequenced by immunoSEQ multiplex PCR; TCRdb stores in-frame clones only, minus some. Altogether approximately 110,000 clones are present, 89% being singletons, with the ten largest covering about 4.5%. Sequencing used peripheral blood, obtained on day 0 of AZD1222 vaccination. This TCR derives from an adult in good health. The rearrangement links TRBV30 to TRBJ2-7, with D possibly TRBD2 on 5 matching bases. In nucleotides, the CDR3 is TGTGCCTGGAGTTCGGGGAGCTCCTACGAGCAGTACTTC. Protein product: CAWSSGSSYEQYF.